This TCR beta chain stems from a study of human T cells and chemical hapten exposure. Regarding time point: patch test 1, 2 weeks after DPC sensitization. Indicated treatment: therapeutic diphenylcyclopropenone sensitization with weekly scalp DPC. This clonotype was detected a few times. TCRdb independently ran MiXCR on the RACE reads; one entry per CDR3 protein. The sample lists nearly 350,000 distinct CDR3 sequences; under 8% were seen once. The input for sequencing was whole blood, taken in connection with sensitization to the hapten diphenylcyclopropenone (DPC). The receptor comes from a woman aged 18-29 years with alopecia areata. Some clones in this sample may be carry-over from other donors' samples.

The CDR3 sequence is CASSQTSGGKETQYF. CDR3 in DNA: TGTGCCAGCAGTCAGACTAGCGGGGGGAAAGAGACCCAGTACTTC. The V and J genes are TRBV2 and TRBJ2-5, with TRBD2 identical over 13 bases. The germline V gene has CDR1 SNHLY and CDR2 FYNNEI. The V and J ends lost 5 bases and 3 bases, in that order; junction bases with no gene match: 3. The CDR3 runs 15 residues.